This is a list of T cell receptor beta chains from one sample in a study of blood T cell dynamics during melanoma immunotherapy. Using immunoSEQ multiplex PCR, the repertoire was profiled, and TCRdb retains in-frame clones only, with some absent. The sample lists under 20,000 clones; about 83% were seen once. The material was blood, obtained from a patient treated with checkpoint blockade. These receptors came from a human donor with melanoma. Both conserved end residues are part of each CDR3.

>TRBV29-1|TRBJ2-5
CSATREVETQYF
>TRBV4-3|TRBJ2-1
CASSQDGGTEYNEQFF
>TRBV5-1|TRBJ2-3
CASSRRTSGTIDTQYF
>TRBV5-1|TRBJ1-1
CASSPYPGLNTEAFF
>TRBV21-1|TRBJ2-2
CASMLGTGQPEGTGELFF
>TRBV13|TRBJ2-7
CASSLTRTAATQYF
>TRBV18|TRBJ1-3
CASSPYETSGNTIYF
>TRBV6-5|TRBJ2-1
CASGTSRNEQFF
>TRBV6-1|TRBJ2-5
CASSVQGAGGGETQYF
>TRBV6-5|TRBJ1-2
CASSYSYGENYGYTF
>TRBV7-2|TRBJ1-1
CASSLLAGTLNTEAFF